The following is a T cell receptor beta chain sequence with its context. Germline CDR1 and CDR2: SGHNT and YYREEE (reference sequence). Trimming removed 4 bases from V and 5 bases from J, with 16 bases in between. The CDR3 loop spans 14 amino acids. The data are from a study of technical replicates of blood from a handful of donors. The protocol was immunoSEQ multiplex PCR, while the TCRdb copy is restricted to in-frame clones and leaves out a portion. The sample shows just under 60,000 clones, around 91% of them seen only once. The receptor was derived from a human donor in good health. Some clones in this sample may be carry-over from other donors' samples. This chain connects TRBV5-4 to TRBJ2-7; D possibly corresponds to TRBD2 (6 bases). The specimen was PBMCs. CDR3 DNA sequence: TGTGCCAGCAGCGTAACGGGAGCTGGTCACGAGCAGTACTTC. Translation: CASSVTGAGHEQYF.